A selection of T cell receptor beta chains follows, all from one sample in a study of blood T cell repertoires in COVID-19. Some clones are missing from TCRdb's copy, which holds only in-frame ones; the method was immunoSEQ multiplex PCR. The sample has about 130,000 clones; approximately 85% are singletons. The sample taken for sequencing was peripheral blood. The receptors shown here come from a human donor in a cohort sampled during active COVID-19. The CDR3 runs from the conserved cysteine through the conserved F or W. A D gene is named only where the DNA matches it firmly. Not every row has a clone size; where given, it reads once, few, many or a size class.

clone_size j_call d_call v_call cdr3_aa cdr3_nt
- TRBJ2-5 TRBD2 TRBV5-1 CASSLALAGDIETQYF TGCGCCAGCAGCTTGGCACTAGCGGGGGACATTGAGACCCAGTACTTC
once TRBJ2-2 TRBD1 TRBV5-1 CASSAPGQKNTGELFF TGCGCCAGCAGCGCTCCGGGACAGAAGAACACCGGGGAGCTGTTTTTT
- TRBJ1-1 - TRBV7-2 CASSRLFAGNTEAFF TGTGCCAGCAGCCGTCTATTTGCAGGGAACACTGAAGCTTTCTTT
- TRBJ1-4 - TRBV7-6 CASSLETGGQKLFF TGTGCCAGCAGCTTAGAGACAGGCGGGCAAAAACTGTTTTTT
many TRBJ2-3 - TRBV9 CASSPRESQDTQYF TGTGCCAGCAGCCCCCGGGAGTCCCAAGATACGCAGTATTTT
- TRBJ1-1 TRBD1 TRBV14 CASSQRTGGLDTEAFF TGTGCCAGCAGCCAAAGGACAGGGGGCTTGGACACTGAAGCTTTCTTT
- TRBJ1-1 - TRBV19 CASRLQDWNTEAFF TGTGCCAGTAGGCTACAGGATTGGAACACTGAAGCTTTCTTT
- TRBJ2-1 - TRBV21-1 CASSGLARVNEQFF TGTGCCAGCAGCGGGCTAGCGAGGGTCAATGAGCAGTTCTTC
once TRBJ2-3 - TRBV7-2 CASSFTAGPDTQYF TGTGCCAGCAGCTTTACGGCAGGGCCAGATACGCAGTATTTT
- TRBJ2-3 - TRBV6-5 CASTGGTDTQYF TGTGCCAGCACAGGGGGCACAGATACGCAGTATTTT
- TRBJ1-2 TRBD1 TRBV4-3 CASSQITGQGVYYGYTF TGCGCCAGCAGCCAGATCACCGGACAGGGGGTCTACTATGGCTACACCTTC
- TRBJ1-2 - TRBV6-5 CATLSRQGPYGYTF TGTGCCACCCTGAGCCGCCAGGGCCCCTATGGCTACACCTTC
- TRBJ1-4 - TRBV6-4 CARLVQGRNEKLFF TGTGCCAGACTCGTTCAGGGAAGGAATGAAAAACTGTTTTTT
- TRBJ1-5 - TRBV6-5 CATQGAGNQPQHF TGTGCCACCCAAGGGGCAGGCAATCAGCCCCAGCATTTT
- TRBJ1-4 - TRBV10-3 CAISGGQNEKLFF TGTGCCATCAGTGGGGGGCAGAATGAAAAACTGTTTTTT
- TRBJ1-1 - TRBV5-4 CASSLRPRGMNTEAFF TGTGCCAGCAGCTTGCGACCTCGGGGTATGAACACTGAAGCTTTCTTT
- TRBJ2-3 - TRBV5-1 CASGGPNADTQYF TGCGCCAGCGGGGGCCCGAATGCAGATACGCAGTATTTT